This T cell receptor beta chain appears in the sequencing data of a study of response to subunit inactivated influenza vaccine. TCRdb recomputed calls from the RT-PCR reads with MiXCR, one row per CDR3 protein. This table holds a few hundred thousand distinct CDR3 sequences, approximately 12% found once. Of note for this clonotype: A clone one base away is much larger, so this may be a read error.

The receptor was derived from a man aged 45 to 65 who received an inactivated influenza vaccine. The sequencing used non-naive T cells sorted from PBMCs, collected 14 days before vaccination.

The CDR3 DNA reads as TGCAGCGTTGGAGCGCGGCGACTAGCGGGGGGGAATGAGCAGTTCTTC. Protein sequence: CSVGARRLAGGNEQFF. The chain employs TRBV29-1 and TRBJ2-1; 14 nucleotides line up with TRBD2. The trim removed 4 bases at V and 7 bases at J, leaving 9 bases unmatched. Looked up from germline, CDR1 is SQVTM and CDR2 is ANQGSEA. This CDR3 is built from 16 residues.